This TCR beta chain was captured by sequencing in a study of OX40 agonist ivuxolimab in advanced cancers. Study-level points and caveats: Low normalized T-cell clonal expansion was also seen in some nonresponders.

On cycle 4 day 1 and cycle 7 day 1, as well as at baseline, blood was sampled. Libraries were prepared by immunoSEQ multiplex PCR; TCRdb keeps only in-frame clonotypes and omits some of them. Seen here are about 73,000 clones, approximately 86% observed once, and the top ten hold less than 3%. Notes on this clone: The antigen remains unidentified.

V was shortened by 3 bases and J by 4 bases, with 5 bases between the two germline ends. The CDR3 sequence is 12 residues long. Germline V gene lookup returns CDR1 SGHNT and CDR2 YYREEE (reference sequence). The source is an adult with an advanced solid tumor such as melanoma, head and neck, liver or kidney cancer. The sequenced sample was CD4+ or CD8+ T cells sorted from blood, obtained in a trial of the OX40 agonist ivuxolimab. The chain uses TRBV5-4 and TRBJ2-1; D is unclear. Here the CDR3 reads CASSSEYNEQFF. CDR3 in DNA: TGTGCCAGCAGCTCGGAATACAATGAGCAGTTCTTC.